A selection of T cell receptor beta chains follows, all from one sample in a study of early stage breast cancer tumors. Data came from immunoSEQ multiplex PCR; TCRdb stores just in-frame clones and leaves some out. The data show tens of thousands of clones, just over 90% seen once. Sequenced input: blood. These receptor sequences come from an older person with breast cancer. Both conserved end residues are part of each CDR3. D genes are given only for firm matches. Only part of the rows carry a size: once, few, many, or a class if the clone is expanded.

D,size,V,J,CDR3,DNA
TRBD1,NA,TRBV7-2,TRBJ1-1,CASSGQGARTEAFF,TGTGCCAGCAGCGGACAGGGGGCTAGGACTGAAGCTTTCTTT
NA,once,TRBV7-7,TRBJ2-3,CASSLAPGGRDTQYF,TGTGCTAGCAGCTTAGCGCCGGGTGGAAGGGATACGCAGTATTTT
TRBD1,NA,TRBV30,TRBJ1-4,CAWSVDRVNEKLFF,TGTGCCTGGAGTGTTGACAGGGTTAATGAAAAACTGTTTTTT
NA,NA,TRBV9,TRBJ2-3,CASSKMLAGTDTQYF,TGTGCCAGCAGTAAGATGTTGGCTGGCACAGATACGCAGTATTTT
NA,few,TRBV5-4,TRBJ2-7,CASSLGQLEQYF,TGTGCCAGCAGCTTGGGACAGCTAGAGCAGTACTTC
TRBD1,NA,TRBV5-8,TRBJ2-3,CASSRDRGSDTQYF,TGTGCCAGCAGTCGGGACAGGGGATCAGATACGCAGTATTTT
NA,NA,TRBV7-2,TRBJ1-3,CASSRWGGSGNTIYF,TGTGCCAGCAGCCGGTGGGGGGGCTCTGGAAACACCATATATTTT
TRBD1,NA,TRBV19,TRBJ1-5,CASSVTGESHSNQPQHF,TGTGCCAGTAGCGTAACAGGGGAATCTCATAGCAATCAGCCCCAGCATTTT
TRBD2,NA,TRBV7-9,TRBJ2-5,CASSFGTSGAAETQYF,TGTGCCAGCAGCTTCGGGACTAGCGGGGCGGCAGAGACCCAGTACTTC
TRBD2,NA,TRBV9,TRBJ2-1,CASSVGLARDEQFF,TGTGCCAGCAGCGTAGGACTAGCTCGGGATGAGCAGTTCTTC
TRBD1,NA,TRBV4-1,TRBJ1-2,CASSQGDRAGYGYTF,TGCGCCAGCAGCCAGGGGGACAGGGCGGGCTATGGCTACACCTTC
NA,NA,TRBV4-2,TRBJ2-6,CAPPFPVPGANVLTF,TGTGCCCCTCCTTTTCCTGTCCCTGGGGCCAACGTCCTGACTTTC
NA,once,TRBV6-1,TRBJ1-2,CASSGALNYGYTF,TGTGCCAGCAGTGGGGCTCTTAACTATGGCTACACCTTC
TRBD1,NA,TRBV19,TRBJ2-1,CATGTGVNEQFF,TGTGCCACCGGGACAGGGGTCAATGAGCAGTTCTTC
NA,NA,TRBV10-3,TRBJ2-3,CAISASHGRGPSPDTQYF,TGTGCCATCAGTGCGAGTCACGGGAGAGGCCCTAGCCCAGATACGCAGTATTTT
NA,NA,TRBV30,TRBJ1-3,CAWSTGTVEAGNTIYF,TGTGCCTGGAGTACAGGTACGGTAGAAGCTGGAAACACCATATATTTT
TRBD2,NA,TRBV7-3,TRBJ2-2,CASSFGALLASGRATGELFF,TGTGCCAGCAGCTTCGGGGCCCTTCTGGCTAGCGGGAGGGCCACCGGGGAGCTGTTTTTT
TRBD1,NA,TRBV7-9,TRBJ2-7,CASSPTTGVYEQYF,TGTGCCAGCAGCCCTACGACAGGGGTATACGAGCAGTACTTC
NA,NA,TRBV18,TRBJ1-6,CASSPKGSGVGNSPLHF,TGTGCCAGCTCACCAAAGGGATCAGGGGTCGGTAATTCACCCCTCCACTTT
NA,once,TRBV7-2,TRBJ2-2,CASSSGNTGELFF,TGTGCCAGCAGCTCGGGGAACACCGGGGAGCTGTTTTTT
TRBD1,NA,TRBV27,TRBJ1-2,CASSPLQGDGYTF,TGTGCCAGCAGTCCCCTACAGGGGGACGGCTACACCTTC
NA,NA,TRBV5-4,TRBJ2-3,CASSLDGVDTQYF,TGTGCCAGCAGCTTGGACGGTGTTGATACGCAGTATTTT
NA,NA,TRBV29-1,TRBJ1-2,CSVEGGGYYYGYTF,TGCAGCGTTGAAGGGGGGGGTTACTACTATGGCTACACCTTC
NA,NA,TRBV30,TRBJ1-6,CAWSATGIVIGSPLHF,TGTGCCTGGAGTGCCACAGGGATTGTTATTGGTTCACCCCTCCACTTT
NA,NA,TRBV5-1,TRBJ2-3,CASSLVGEDTQYF,TGCGCCAGCAGCTTGGTAGGGGAAGATACGCAGTATTTT
TRBD1,few,TRBV19,TRBJ2-2,CASRNRGQDGELFF,TGTGCCAGTAGGAACAGGGGGCAAGACGGGGAGCTGTTTTTT
NA,NA,TRBV19,TRBJ1-6,CASSMVLAPLHF,TGTGCCAGTAGCATGGTTTTGGCTCCCCTCCACTTT
NA,NA,TRBV11-2,TRBJ2-7,CASSFAYEQYF,TGTGCCAGCAGCTTCGCCTACGAGCAGTACTTC
TRBD1,NA,TRBV30,TRBJ1-4,CAWSGTGGLAANEKLFF,TGTGCCTGGAGTGGGACAGGGGGTTTGGCAGCTAATGAAAAACTGTTTTTT